This T cell receptor (beta chain) was recovered during a study of shared clonotypes between healthy human individuals. Assay used: immunoSEQ multiplex PCR; TCRdb lists only in-frame clones, some missing. Here the sample spans around 640,000 clones, approximately 96% being singletons. Findings of the study overall: The generation probabilities recorded for non-shared clonotypes fell below those of clonotypes shared by all four donors.

As concerns this clone: Its antigen is not known.

The length of the CDR3 is 14 residues. The V and J ends lost 6 bases and 4 bases respectively, with 14 bases between them. CDR1 is MDHEN and CDR2 is SYDVKM in the germline V gene. Cells designated naive CD8 were CD45RO-negative and were positively selected for CCR7, with terminally differentiated effector memory CD45RA+ cells excluded. Sequencing was done on a sample of naive CD8+ T cells sorted from blood. This TCR was recovered from a woman aged 25 to 39 in good health. This chain joins TRBV28 and TRBJ2-3; D gene uncertain. In DNA, the CDR3 is TGTGCCAGCAGCCGAGAGACCAGTTCAGATACGCAGTATTTT. Residues: CASSRETSSDTQYF. Full variable domain (rest looked up from reference TRBV28 and TRBJ2-3): DVKVTQSSRYLVKRTGEKVFLECVQDMDHENMFWYRQDPGLGLRLIYFSYDVKMKEKGDIPEGYSVSREKKERFSLILESASTNQTSMYLCASSRETSSDTQYFGPGTRLTVL.